What follows describes a single T cell receptor beta chain. The source of the sample is a study of blood T cell repertoires in COVID-19. Methods used by the authors: Cell counts per sample came from amplifying reference gene primers. Libraries were prepared by immunoSEQ multiplex PCR; TCRdb keeps only in-frame clonotypes and omits some of them. V and J calls plus clone size are reproduced from that table; the DNA served to infer D and trimming. Counted here are 390,000 or so clones, roughly four fifths occurring once; the ten biggest clones make up around 5.1%. Germline V gives CDR1 SGHRS, CDR2 YFSETQ. V dropped 6 bases and J dropped 4; count of bases not matched to a gene: 8. There are 15 residues in the CDR3. Participants, 18 to 89 years old, spanned 24 US areas. Clinical history reported by participants formed the basis on which cohorts were assigned. Before being deemed recovered, Cohort 3 donors had two negative PCRs, clearance, or symptom resolution.

This TCR was sampled from a woman aged 45-65 years who had recovered from COVID-19. This chain uses TRBV5-1 with TRBJ2-5; 11 bases line up with TRBD1. Sequenced: PBMCs or T cells enriched from blood (not recorded which). CDR3 DNA sequence: TGCGCCAGCAACACCGGACAGGGGGCCCCAGAGACCCAGTACTTC. Its protein product is CASNTGQGAPETQYF.